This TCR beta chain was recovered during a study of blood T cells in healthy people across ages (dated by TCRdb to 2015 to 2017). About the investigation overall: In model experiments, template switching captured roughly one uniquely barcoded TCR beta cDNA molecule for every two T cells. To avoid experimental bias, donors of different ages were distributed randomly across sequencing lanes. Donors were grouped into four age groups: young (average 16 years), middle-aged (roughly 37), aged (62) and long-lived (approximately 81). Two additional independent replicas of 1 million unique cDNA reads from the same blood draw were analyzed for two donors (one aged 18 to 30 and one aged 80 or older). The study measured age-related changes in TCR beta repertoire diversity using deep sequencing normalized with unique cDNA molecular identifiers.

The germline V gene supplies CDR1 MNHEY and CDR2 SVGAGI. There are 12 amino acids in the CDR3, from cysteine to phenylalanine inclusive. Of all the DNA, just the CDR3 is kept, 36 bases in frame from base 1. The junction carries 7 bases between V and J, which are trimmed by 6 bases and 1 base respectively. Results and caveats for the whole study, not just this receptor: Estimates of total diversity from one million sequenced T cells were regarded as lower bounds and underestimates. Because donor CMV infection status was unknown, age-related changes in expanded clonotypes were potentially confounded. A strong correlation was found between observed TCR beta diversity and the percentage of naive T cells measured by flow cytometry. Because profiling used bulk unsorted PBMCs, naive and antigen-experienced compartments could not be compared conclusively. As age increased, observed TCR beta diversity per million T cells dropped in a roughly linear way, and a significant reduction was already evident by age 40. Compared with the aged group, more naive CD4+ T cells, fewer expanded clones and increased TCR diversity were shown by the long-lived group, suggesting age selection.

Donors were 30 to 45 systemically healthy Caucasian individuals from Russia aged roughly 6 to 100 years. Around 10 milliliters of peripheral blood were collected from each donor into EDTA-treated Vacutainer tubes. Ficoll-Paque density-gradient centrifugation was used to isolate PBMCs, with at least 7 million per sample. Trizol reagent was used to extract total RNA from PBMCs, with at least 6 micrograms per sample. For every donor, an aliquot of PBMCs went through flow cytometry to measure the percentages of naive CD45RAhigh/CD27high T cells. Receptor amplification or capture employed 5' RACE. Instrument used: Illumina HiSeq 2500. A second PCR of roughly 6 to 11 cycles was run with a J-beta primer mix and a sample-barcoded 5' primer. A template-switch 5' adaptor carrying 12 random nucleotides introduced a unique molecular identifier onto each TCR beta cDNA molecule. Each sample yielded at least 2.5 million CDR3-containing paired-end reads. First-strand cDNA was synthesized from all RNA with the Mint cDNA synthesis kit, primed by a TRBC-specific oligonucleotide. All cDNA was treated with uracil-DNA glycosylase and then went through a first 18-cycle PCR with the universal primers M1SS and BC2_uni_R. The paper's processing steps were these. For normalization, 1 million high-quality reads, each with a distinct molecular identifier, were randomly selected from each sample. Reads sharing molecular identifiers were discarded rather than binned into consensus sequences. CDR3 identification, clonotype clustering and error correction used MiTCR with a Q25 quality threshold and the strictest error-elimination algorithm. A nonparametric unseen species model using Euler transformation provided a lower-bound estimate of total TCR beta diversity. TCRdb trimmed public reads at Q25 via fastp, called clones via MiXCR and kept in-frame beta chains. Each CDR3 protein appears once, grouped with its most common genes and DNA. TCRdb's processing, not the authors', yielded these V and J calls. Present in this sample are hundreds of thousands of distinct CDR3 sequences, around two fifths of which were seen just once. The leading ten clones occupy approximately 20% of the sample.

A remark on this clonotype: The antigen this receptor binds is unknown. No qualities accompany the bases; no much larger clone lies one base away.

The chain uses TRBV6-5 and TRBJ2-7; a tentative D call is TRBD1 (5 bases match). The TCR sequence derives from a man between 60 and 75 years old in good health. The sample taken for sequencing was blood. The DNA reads TGTGCCAGCAGAAAGGGGTCCTACGAGCAGTACTTC. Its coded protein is CASRKGSYEQYF.